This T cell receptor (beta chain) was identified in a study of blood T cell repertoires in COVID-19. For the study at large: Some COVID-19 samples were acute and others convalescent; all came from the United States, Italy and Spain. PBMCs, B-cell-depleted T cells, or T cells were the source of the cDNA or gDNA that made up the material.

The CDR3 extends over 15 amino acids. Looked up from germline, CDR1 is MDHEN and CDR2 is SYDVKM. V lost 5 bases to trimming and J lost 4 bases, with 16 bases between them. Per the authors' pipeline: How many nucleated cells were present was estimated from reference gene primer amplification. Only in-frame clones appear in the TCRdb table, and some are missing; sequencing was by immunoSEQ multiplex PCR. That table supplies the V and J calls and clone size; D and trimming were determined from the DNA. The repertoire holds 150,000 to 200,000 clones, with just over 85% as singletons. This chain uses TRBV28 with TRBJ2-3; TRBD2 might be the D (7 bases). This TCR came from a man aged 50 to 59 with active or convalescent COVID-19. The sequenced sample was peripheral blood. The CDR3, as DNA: TGTGCCAGCAGTCTTCTGGGGGGGGGCGCAGATACGCAGTATTTT. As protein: CASSLLGGGADTQYF.